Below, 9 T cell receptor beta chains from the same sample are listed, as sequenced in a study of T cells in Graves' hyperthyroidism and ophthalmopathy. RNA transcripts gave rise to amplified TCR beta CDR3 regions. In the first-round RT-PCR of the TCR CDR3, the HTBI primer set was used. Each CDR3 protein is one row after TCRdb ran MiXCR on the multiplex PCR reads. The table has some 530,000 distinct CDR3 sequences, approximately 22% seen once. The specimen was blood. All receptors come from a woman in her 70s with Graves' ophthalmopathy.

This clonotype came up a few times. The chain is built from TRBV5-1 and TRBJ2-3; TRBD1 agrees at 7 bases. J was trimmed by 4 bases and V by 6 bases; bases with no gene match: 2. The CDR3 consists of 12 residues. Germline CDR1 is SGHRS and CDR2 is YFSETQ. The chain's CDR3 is CASTDRADTQYF. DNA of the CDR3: TGCGCCAGCACTGACAGGGCAGATACGCAGTATTTT.

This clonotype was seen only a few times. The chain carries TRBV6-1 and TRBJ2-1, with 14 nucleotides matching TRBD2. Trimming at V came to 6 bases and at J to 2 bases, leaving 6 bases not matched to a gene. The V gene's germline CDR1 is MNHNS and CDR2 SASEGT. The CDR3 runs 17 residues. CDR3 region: CASRHGTSGRPYNEQFF. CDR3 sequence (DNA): TGTGCCAGCAGACACGGGACTAGCGGGAGACCCTACAATGAGCAGTTCTTC.

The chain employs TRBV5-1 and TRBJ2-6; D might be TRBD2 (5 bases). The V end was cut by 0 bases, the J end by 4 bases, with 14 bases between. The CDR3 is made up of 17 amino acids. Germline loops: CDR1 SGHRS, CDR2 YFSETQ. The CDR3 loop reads CASSLGPLSGGANVLTF. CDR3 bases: TGCGCCAGCAGCTTGGGCCCCCTATCGGGAGGGGCCAACGTCCTGACTTTC.

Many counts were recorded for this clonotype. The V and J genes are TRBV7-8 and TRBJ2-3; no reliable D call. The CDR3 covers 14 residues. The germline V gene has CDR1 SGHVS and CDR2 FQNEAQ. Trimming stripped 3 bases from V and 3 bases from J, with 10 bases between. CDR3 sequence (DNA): TGTGCCAGCAGCTTCGCAGGACGGACAGATACGCAGTATTTT. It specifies CASSFAGRTDTQYF. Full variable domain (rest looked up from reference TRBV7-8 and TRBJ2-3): GAGVSQSPRYKVAKRGQDVALRCDPISGHVSLFWYQQALGQGPEFLTYFQNEAQLDKSGLPSDRFFAERPEGSVSTLKIQRTQQEDSAVYLCASSFAGRTDTQYFGPGTRLTVL.

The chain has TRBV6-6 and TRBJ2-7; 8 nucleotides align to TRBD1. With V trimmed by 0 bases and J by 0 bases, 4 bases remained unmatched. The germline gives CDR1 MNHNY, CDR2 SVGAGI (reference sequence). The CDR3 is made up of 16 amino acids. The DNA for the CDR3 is TGTGCCAGCAGTTACTCAGGACAGGGTGGCTCCTACGAGCAGTACTTC. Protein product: CASSYSGQGGSYEQYF.

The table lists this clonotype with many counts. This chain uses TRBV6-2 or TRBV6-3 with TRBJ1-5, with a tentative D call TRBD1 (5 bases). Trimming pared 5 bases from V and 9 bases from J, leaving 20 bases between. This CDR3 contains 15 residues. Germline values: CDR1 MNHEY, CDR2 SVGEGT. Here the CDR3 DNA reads TGTGCCAGCAGTCCCGAGGGGCGCGGTGTTAGGCCCCAGCATTTT. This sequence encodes CASSPEGRGVRPQHF.

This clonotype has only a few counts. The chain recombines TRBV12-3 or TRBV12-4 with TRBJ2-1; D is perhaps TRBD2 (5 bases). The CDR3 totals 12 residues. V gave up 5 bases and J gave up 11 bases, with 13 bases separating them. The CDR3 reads CASSRTDSQQFF. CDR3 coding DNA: TGTGCCAGCAGTCGGACGGACTCCCAGCAGTTCTTC.

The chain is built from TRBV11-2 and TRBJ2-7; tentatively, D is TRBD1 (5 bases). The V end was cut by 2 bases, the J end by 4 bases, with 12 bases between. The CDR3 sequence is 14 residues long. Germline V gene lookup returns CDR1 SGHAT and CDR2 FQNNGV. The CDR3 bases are TGTGCCAGCAGCTTATTCAAGGGGTCGTACGAGCAGTACTTC. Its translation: CASSLFKGSYEQYF.

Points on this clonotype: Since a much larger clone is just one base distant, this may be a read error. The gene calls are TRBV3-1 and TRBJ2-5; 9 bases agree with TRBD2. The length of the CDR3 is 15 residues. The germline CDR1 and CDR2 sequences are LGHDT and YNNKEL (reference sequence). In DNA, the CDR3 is TGTGCCAGCAGCAACCTCGGCGGGAGGGAGGAGACCCGGTACTTC. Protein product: CASSNLGGREETRYF.